These 19 T cell receptor beta chains came from one sample sequenced in a study of blood T cell repertoires in COVID-19 (dated by TCRdb to 2020 to 2021). Libraries were built with the immunoSEQ multiplex PCR assay. TCRdb holds this immuneACCESS table with in-frame rearrangements only. Some clones are missing; in checked studies, unresolved V genes explain under half, and the rest has no known cause. The sample has more than 45,000 clones on record, 70% to 90% of them singletons. Of the sample, about 2.7% is held by the ten largest clones. The specimen was peripheral blood. These receptors all stem from a man older than 75 with acute or convalescent COVID-19.

The J gene is TRBJ2-7, the V gene TRBV7-8, with D tentatively TRBD2 (5 bases). The CDR3 is 12 residues long. V gave up 2 bases and J gave up 6 bases, with 8 bases separating them. Germline V gives CDR1 SGHVS, CDR2 FQNEAQ. The CDR3 DNA reads as TGTGCCAGCAGCTTAAGTGGAGGCGAGCAGTACTTC. This gives the protein CASSLSGGEQYF.

J is TRBJ1-2 and V is TRBV7-2; 8 bases match TRBD1. The CDR3 is made up of 13 amino acids. V lost 5 bases to trimming and J lost 8 bases; unmatched junction nucleotides: 7. Germline CDR1 and CDR2: SGHTA and FQGNSA. Here the CDR3 DNA reads TGTGCCAGCAGCCCATGGGACAGGCAAGGCTACACCTTC. It is translated as CASSPWDRQGYTF.

The V gene is TRBV3-1 (or the pseudogene TRBV3-2), the J gene TRBJ1-1; D ambiguous. The CDR3 is 13 amino acids. Trimming removed 4 bases at V and 3 bases at J, with 9 bases between. Germline V gene sequence: CDR1 LGHDT, CDR2 YNNKEL (reference sequence). In DNA, the CDR3 is TGTGCCAGCAGCCCAAACTTACACACTGAAGCTTTCTTT. Encoded protein: CASSPNLHTEAFF.

The CDR3 spells CASGFGDRGDYTF. The CDR3 DNA reads TGTGCTAGTGGTTTCGGAGACAGGGGTGACTACACCTTC. The chain recombines TRBV12-5 with TRBJ1-2, with 8 positions matching TRBD1. Trimming took 3 bases from V and 10 from J; bases not matched to a gene: 7. The CDR3 is 13 residues long. Germline values: CDR1 LGHNT, CDR2 FRNRAP.

The chain recombines TRBV10-1 with TRBJ2-1; the match to TRBD2 covers 11 bases. The V gene's germline CDR1 is WNHNN and CDR2 SYGVQD (reference sequence). V was pared by 4 bases and J by 5 bases, with 4 bases of the junction left unmatched. This CDR3 has 15 residues. This CDR3 is CASSASGGLNNEQFF. The DNA of the CDR3 is TGCGCCAGCAGTGCTAGCGGGGGGCTTAACAATGAGCAGTTCTTC.

This clone has a single count. The chain couples TRBV27 to TRBJ2-1, with D hard to call. The germline V gene has CDR1 MNHEY and CDR2 SMNVEV (reference sequence). The CDR3 is 14 residues long. V was shortened by 6 bases and J by 0 bases, with 9 bases between the two germline ends. The CDR3 here is CASRSSSSYNEQFF. The DNA for the CDR3 is TGTGCCAGCAGATCGTCCAGCTCCTACAATGAGCAGTTCTTC.

This chain connects TRBV3-1 (or the pseudogene TRBV3-2) to TRBJ2-4; 7 bases fit TRBD2. V was clipped by 10 bases and J by 7 bases; unmatched bases: 10. The CDR3 is 13 residues long. Germline lookup yields CDR1 LGHDT and CDR2 YNNKEL (reference sequence). CDR3 loop: CATSLEGGNIQYF. The CDR3 DNA sequence: TGTGCCACCTCGCTTGAGGGAGGGAACATTCAGTACTTC.

This clone was counted between two and nine times. Here the CDR3 reads CASSWLGTVHGYTF. In DNA, the CDR3 is TGTGCCAGCAGCTGGCTGGGCACTGTCCATGGCTACACCTTC. The chain carries TRBV7-9 and TRBJ1-2, with D unresolved. V was trimmed by 4 bases and J by 6 bases, leaving 15 bases between them. The CDR3 runs 14 residues. In germline, CDR1 is SEHNR, CDR2 FQNEAQ (reference sequence).

The J gene is TRBJ1-4, the V gene TRBV19; the D is unclear. The CDR3 runs 15 residues. CDR1 and CDR2 (germline): LNHDA, SQIVND (reference sequence). The ends were cut back, 9 bases at V and 7 bases at J, with 21 bases in the middle. The CDR3 nucleotides read TGTGCCAGCTCCTCTACCGCAGGTCCCTTTGAAAAACTGTTTTTT. Residues: CASSSTAGPFEKLFF.

The V and J genes are TRBV9 and TRBJ2-4; 7 bases match TRBD2. Per germline, CDR1 SGDLS and CDR2 YYNGEE. The CDR3 loop spans 16 amino acids. V was pared by 4 bases and J by 1 base, with 8 bases of the junction left unmatched. The CDR3 coding sequence is TGTGCCAGCAGCCTGACTAGCTCGTTGGCCAAAAACATTCAGTACTTC. Its translation is CASSLTSSLAKNIQYF.

This chain joins TRBV19 and TRBJ1-5, with no clear D. The germline V and J ends were trimmed by 8 bases and 2 bases, with 16 bases remaining between them. CDR1 LNHDA and CDR2 SQIVND come from the germline V gene (reference sequence). The CDR3 is made up of 15 amino acids. CDR3 in amino acids: CASRSTGMGNQPQHF. The CDR3 bases are TGTGCCAGTCGCTCCACGGGGATGGGCAATCAGCCCCAGCATTTT. The whole variable domain, remainder taken from reference TRBV19 and TRBJ1-5, is DGGITQSPKYLFRKEGQNVTLSCEQNLNHDAMYWYRQDPGQGLRLIYYSQIVNDFQKGDIAEGYSVSREKKESFPLTVTSAQKNPTAFYLCASRSTGMGNQPQHFGDGTRLSIL.

J is TRBJ1-2 and V is TRBV5-5; D gene ambiguous. CDR3 size: 16 residues. Looked up from germline, CDR1 is SGHKS and CDR2 is YYEKEE (reference sequence). V gave up 4 bases and J gave up 3 bases, with 19 bases separating them. CDR3 residues: CASSPRPWSTDYGYTF. CDR3 bases: TGTGCCAGCAGCCCCCGTCCGTGGTCCACGGACTATGGCTACACCTTC.

J is TRBJ1-1 and V is TRBV6-4, with D maybe TRBD1 (5 bases). Germline V gene data show CDR1 as MRHNA and CDR2 as SNTAGT. The CDR3 totals 14 residues. V was shortened by 6 bases and J by 1 base, with 12 bases between the two germline ends. CDR3 region: CASRGSGSNTEAFF. CDR3 coding DNA: TGTGCCAGCAGGGGATCAGGGTCGAACACTGAAGCTTTCTTT.

In this sample, this clone turned up once. The chain is built from TRBV10-2 and TRBJ1-2; the D gene is possibly TRBD1 (5 bases). The V and J ends lost 6 bases and 4 bases respectively, with 12 bases between them. The CDR3 runs 13 residues. From germline, CDR1 is WSHSY and CDR2 SAAADI. CDR3: CASRPGRAYGYTF. DNA for the CDR3: TGCGCCAGCAGGCCTGGCAGGGCCTATGGCTACACCTTC.

The V gene is TRBV18, the J gene TRBJ2-3, with D unresolved. This CDR3 region has 13 residues. CDR1 KGHSH and CDR2 LQKENI come from the germline V gene. Trimming stripped 3 bases from V and 5 bases from J, with 9 bases between. The DNA of the CDR3 is TGTGCCAGCTCACCCCAGAAGATAGATACGCAGTATTTT. Residues: CASSPQKIDTQYF.

The genes are TRBV15 and TRBJ1-4, with D maybe TRBD1 (6 bases). The V and J ends lost 6 bases and 2 bases respectively, with 10 bases between them. Germline V gene data show CDR1 as LNHNV and CDR2 as YYDKDF (reference sequence). CDR3 size: 14 residues. As DNA, the CDR3 is TGTGCCACCAGGTACAGGGCCACTAATGAAAAACTGTTTTTT. Its protein is CATRYRATNEKLFF. The full variable domain, in which reference TRBV15 and TRBJ1-4 provide the parts outside the CDR3, is DAMVIQNPRYQVTQFGKPVTLSCSQTLNHNVMYWYQQKSSQAPKLLFHYYDKDFNNEADTPDNFQSRRPNTSFCFLDIRSPGLGDTAMYLCATRYRATNEKLFFGSGTQLSVL.

The V and J genes are TRBV9 and TRBJ2-5, with 9 positions matching TRBD1. CDR3 length: 16 residues. Germline values: CDR1 SGDLS, CDR2 YYNGEE. J was trimmed by 4 bases and V by 4 bases; bases with no gene match: 11. The CDR3 spells CASSPRGTGGAETQYF. In DNA form, the CDR3 reads TGTGCCAGCAGCCCAAGAGGAACAGGGGGCGCAGAGACCCAGTACTTC.

The chain couples TRBV7-8 to TRBJ2-4; 13 bases align to TRBD2. Germline-derived CDR1 and CDR2 are SGHVS and FQNEAQ. This CDR3 is built from 18 residues. V trimming: 5 bases; J trimming: 1 base; junction bases outside the gene matches: 8. CDR3 DNA: TGTGCCAGCAGCCTGACTAGCGGGGGGCAAATCGCCAAAAACATTCAGTACTTC. Translating it yields CASSLTSGGQIAKNIQYF.

This sequence joins TRBV19 and TRBJ2-7; TRBD2 is a possible D gene (5 bases). The V and J ends lost 4 bases and 1 base respectively, with 8 bases between them. Germline CDR1 is LNHDA and CDR2 is SQIVND (reference sequence). The CDR3 has 13 amino acids. The CDR3 loop reads CASSTGGSYEQYF. In DNA, the CDR3 is TGTGCCAGTAGTACAGGAGGATCCTACGAGCAGTACTTC.